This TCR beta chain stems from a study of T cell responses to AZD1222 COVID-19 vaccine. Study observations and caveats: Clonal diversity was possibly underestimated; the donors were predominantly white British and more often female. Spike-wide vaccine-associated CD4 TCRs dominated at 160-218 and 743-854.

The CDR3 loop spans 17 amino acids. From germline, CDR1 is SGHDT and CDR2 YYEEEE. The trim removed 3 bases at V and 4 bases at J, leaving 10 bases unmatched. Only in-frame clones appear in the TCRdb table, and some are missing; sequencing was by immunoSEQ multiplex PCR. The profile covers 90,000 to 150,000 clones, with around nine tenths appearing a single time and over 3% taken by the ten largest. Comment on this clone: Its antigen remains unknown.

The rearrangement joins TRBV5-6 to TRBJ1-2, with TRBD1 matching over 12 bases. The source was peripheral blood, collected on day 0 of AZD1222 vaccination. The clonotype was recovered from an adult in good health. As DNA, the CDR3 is TGTGCCAGCAGCTCTGGGACAGGGGGCTTTAAGAGCTATGGCTACACCTTC. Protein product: CASSSGTGGFKSYGYTF.